These 22 T cell receptor beta chains were all obtained from the same sample, sequenced in a study of radiation and T cells in renal cell carcinoma. Profiling relied on immunoSEQ multiplex PCR, and the TCRdb table lists in-frame clones only, not all of them. The sample lists approximately 80,000 clones; roughly nine tenths were seen once. Time point in this sample: blood 4 weeks post-SBRT, at nephrectomy. The treatment here: 15 Gy SBRT to primary tumor, nephrectomy 4 weeks later. Sample: blood, taken from a patient whose treatment included radiotherapy and nephrectomy. The receptors come from a woman aged 70-85 years with renal cell carcinoma.

The chain joins TRBV28 to TRBJ1-2; D remains unclear. The germline CDR1 and CDR2 sequences are MDHEN and SYDVKM. The CDR3 length is 11 residues. V was pared by 4 bases and J by 4 bases, with 4 bases between. The CDR3 bases are TGTGCCAGCAGTTCCGCCTATGGCTACACCTTC. Translating it yields CASSSAYGYTF.

The rearrangement uses TRBV19 and TRBJ1-5, with D tentatively TRBD1 (6 bases). Germline CDR1 and CDR2: LNHDA and SQIVND (reference sequence). The CDR3 loop spans 16 amino acids. V lost 3 bases to trimming and J lost 4 bases, with 16 bases between them. CDR3 bases: TGTGCCAGTAGTATGAGATTCGGGGGCTTAAATCAGCCCCAGCATTTT. Amino acid sequence: CASSMRFGGLNQPQHF.

The rearrangement uses TRBV28 and TRBJ1-1; no reliable D call. V was cut by 7 bases and J by 4 bases, with 10 bases left in between. The germline V gene encodes CDR1 MDHEN and CDR2 SYDVKM. CDR3 length: 12 residues. The CDR3 reads CASTGLGTEAFF. DNA of the CDR3: TGTGCCAGCACCGGACTGGGCACTGAAGCTTTCTTT.

This chain links TRBV18 with TRBJ2-3; D is possibly TRBD1 or TRBD2 (5 bases each). Germline assignment: CDR1 KGHSH and CDR2 LQKENI. The length of the CDR3 is 13 residues. Trimming shortened V by 5 bases and J by 1 base, and 7 bases separated the two germline ends. The DNA for the CDR3 is TGTGCCAGCTCATGGGACCGCACAGATACGCAGTATTTT. It encodes CASSWDRTDTQYF.

The chain couples TRBV7-2 to TRBJ2-1, with D tentatively TRBD1 or TRBD2 (6 bases each). Trimming took 5 bases from V and 4 from J, leaving 15 bases between them. Germline CDR1 and CDR2: SGHTA and FQGNSA. The CDR3 sequence is 15 residues long. The CDR3 protein is CASSPPGGPYNEQFF. CDR3 DNA: TGTGCCAGCAGCCCACCCGGGGGCCCTTACAATGAGCAGTTCTTC. Filled out from reference TRBV7-2 and TRBJ2-1, the complete variable domain reads GAGVSQSPSNKVTEKGKDVELRCDPISGHTALYWYRQSLGQGLEFLIYFQGNSAPDKSGLPSDRFSAERTGGSVSTLTIQRTQQEDSAVYLCASSPPGGPYNEQFFGPGTRLTVL.

The J gene is TRBJ1-1, the V gene TRBV29-1, with D perhaps matching TRBD1 (6 bases). In germline, CDR1 is SQVTM, CDR2 ANQGSEA. Trimming cost V 5 bases and J 3 bases, with 16 bases left between them. The CDR3 is made up of 14 amino acids. CDR3 sequence: CSVRWGAGDTEAFF. Here the CDR3 DNA reads TGCAGCGTTAGATGGGGGGCAGGGGACACTGAAGCTTTCTTT.

This chain links TRBV6-1 with TRBJ1-1; a possible D gene is TRBD1 (6 bases). Germline V CDR1 and CDR2: MNHNS, SASEGT. Between the trimmed V and J ends, which lost 7 bases and 4 bases, there was a span of 19 bases. The CDR3 is 15 amino acids. The CDR3 here is CASNPHWTAGTEAFF. DNA of the CDR3: TGTGCCAGCAACCCTCATTGGACAGCCGGCACTGAAGCTTTCTTT.

The V call is TRBV5-1, the J call TRBJ1-1, with D perhaps TRBD1 (5 bases). The CDR3 length is 15 residues. V lost 0 bases and J lost 1, with 10 bases in between. Germline CDR1 SGHRS, CDR2 YFSETQ. CDR3 sequence: CASSLEGPSNTEAFF. The DNA of the CDR3 is TGCGCCAGCAGCTTGGAGGGGCCCTCGAACACTGAAGCTTTCTTT.

The chain couples TRBV6-5 to TRBJ2-7; 8 positions match TRBD1. The CDR3 runs to 13 residues. Trimming cost V 7 bases and J 1 base; bases outside gene matches: 3. Germline-derived CDR1 and CDR2 are MNHEY and SVGAGI. The CDR3 DNA reads TGTGCCAGCACGAGGGACAGGTCCTACGAGCAGTACTTC. Its translation: CASTRDRSYEQYF.

The count of this clone is one. This chain uses TRBV27 with TRBJ2-7; 9 bases match TRBD1. V dropped 1 base and J dropped 0; count of bases not matched to a gene: 10. The CDR3 runs to 18 residues. CDR1 and CDR2 (germline): MNHEY, SMNVEV (reference sequence). The CDR3 reads CASSLLGTGSLSSYEQYF. CDR3 bases: TGTGCCAGCAGTTTATTAGGGACAGGGTCGCTGAGCTCCTACGAGCAGTACTTC.

As regards this clone: Additional DNA sequences in this sample encode the identical CDR3. The gene calls are TRBV5-4 and TRBJ1-2, with unresolved D. The CDR3 loop spans 11 amino acids. Trimming shortened V by 1 base and J by 2 bases, and 0 bases separated the two germline ends. CDR1 and CDR2 (germline): SGHNT, YYREEE (reference sequence). CDR3 loop: CASSLNYGYTF. The CDR3, as DNA: TGTGCCAGCAGCTTGAACTATGGCTACACCTTC.

This sequence joins TRBV25-1 and TRBJ2-3; 8 positions match TRBD2. CDR1 and CDR2 from the germline V gene are MGHDK and SYGVNS. The CDR3 has 18 amino acids. With 4 bases clipped from V and 3 bases from J, the junction kept 15 bases outside the gene matches. This chain's CDR3 is CASSVTPPSGGTTDTQYF. DNA for the CDR3: TGTGCCAGCAGTGTCACCCCCCCCAGCGGGGGCACTACAGATACGCAGTATTTT.

The J gene is TRBJ2-2, the V gene TRBV4-3; 8 bases are shared with TRBD1. The CDR3 loop spans 18 amino acids. Germline-derived CDR1 and CDR2 are LGHNA and YSLEER. J gave up 1 base and V 0 bases, and 7 bases lay outside the gene matches. CDR3 DNA: TGCGCCAGCAGCCAAGATCCCGTCGGACAGGGGAACACCGGGGAGCTGTTTTTT. Its protein is CASSQDPVGQGNTGELFF.

The chain combines TRBV2 with TRBJ2-7; TRBD2 aligns across 8 bases. CDR1 is SNHLY and CDR2 is FYNNEI in the germline V gene. The J segment lost 0 bases and the V segment lost 7 bases, leaving 8 bases of the junction unmatched. This CDR3 comprises 15 residues. CDR3: CASNPRGDFSYEQYF. The CDR3 nucleotides are TGTGCCAGCAACCCGCGGGGGGACTTCTCCTACGAGCAGTACTTC.

V gene TRBV5-6 combines with J gene TRBJ1-1; no firm D call. Trimming removed 2 bases at V and 3 bases at J, with 17 bases between. This CDR3 is built from 16 residues. In germline, CDR1 is SGHDT, CDR2 YYEEEE. CDR3 protein: CASSFPRPDLDTEAFF. In DNA, the CDR3 is TGTGCCAGCAGCTTTCCCCGTCCTGACCTGGACACTGAAGCTTTCTTT.

This sequence joins TRBV27 and TRBJ2-7; 9 bases are a match to TRBD2. The V and J ends lost 2 bases and 3 bases, in that order; junction bases with no gene match: 5. CDR1 and CDR2 from the germline V gene are MNHEY and SMNVEV (reference sequence). This CDR3 comprises 15 residues. In DNA form, the CDR3 reads TGTGCCAGCAGTTTAGCGGCTAGCGGGGACTACGAGCAGTACTTC. This gives the protein CASSLAASGDYEQYF.

This chain's CDR3 is CASSLDRGLLTSGNTIYF. The CDR3 DNA reads TGTGCCAGCAGCTTGGACAGGGGATTGTTAACGTCCGGAAACACCATATATTTT. The gene calls are TRBV7-8 and TRBJ1-3; TRBD1 agrees at 9 bases. This CDR3 spans 18 amino acids. V dropped 3 bases and J dropped 4; count of bases not matched to a gene: 13. The V gene's germline CDR1 is SGHVS and CDR2 FQNEAQ.

This clone was recorded a few times. This chain connects TRBV10-3 to TRBJ2-7, with TRBD1 matching over 7 bases. CDR1 ENHRY and CDR2 SYGVKD come from the germline V gene. The CDR3 has 15 residues. J was trimmed by 3 bases and V by 7 bases; bases with no gene match: 12. The CDR3 loop reads CAIKSGPGTDYEQYF. The CDR3 DNA reads as TGTGCCATCAAATCTGGACCCGGGACAGACTACGAGCAGTACTTC.

V gene TRBV19 combines with J gene TRBJ1-1; 7 bases map to TRBD1. Germline trimming cut 8 bases from V and 6 bases from J; bases unmatched to any gene: 9. Germline V lookup: CDR1 LNHDA, CDR2 SQIVND (reference sequence). The CDR3 totals 13 residues. The CDR3 region is CASGGQIPPEAFF. The CDR3 coding sequence is TGTGCCAGTGGGGGACAGATCCCCCCTGAAGCTTTCTTT. Based on the CDR3 plus reference TRBV19 and TRBJ1-1, the full variable domain is DGGITQSPKYLFRKEGQNVTLSCEQNLNHDAMYWYRQDPGQGLRLIYYSQIVNDFQKGDIAEGYSVSREKKESFPLTVTSAQKNPTAFYLCASGGQIPPEAFFGQGTRLTVV.

The chain is built from TRBV7-2 and TRBJ1-2; maybe TRBD1 (5 bases). Trimming cost V 2 bases and J 8 bases, with 12 bases left between them. The V gene's germline CDR1 is SGHTA and CDR2 FQGNSA. The CDR3 spans 13 residues. The CDR3 bases are TGTGCCAGCAGCTTATTTCAGGGCCGCGGCTACACCTTC. It is translated as CASSLFQGRGYTF. Full variable domain (outside the CDR3, taken from reference TRBV7-2 and TRBJ1-2): GAGVSQSPSNKVTEKGKDVELRCDPISGHTALYWYRQSLGQGLEFLIYFQGNSAPDKSGLPSDRFSAERTGGSVSTLTIQRTQQEDSAVYLCASSLFQGRGYTFGSGTRLTVV.

The gene calls are TRBV4-2 and TRBJ1-2; the match to TRBD1 covers 8 bases. Germline lookup yields CDR1 LGHNA and CDR2 YNFKEQ. Losses at the gene ends were 1 base for V and 2 bases for J; bases not matched to a gene: 6. The CDR3 extends over 16 amino acids. DNA of the CDR3: TGTGCCAGCAGCCAAGGGACCCGGGACAGGAACTATGGCTACACCTTC. Translating gives CASSQGTRDRNYGYTF.

The chain uses TRBV5-1 and TRBJ1-1, with D perhaps matching TRBD1 (6 bases). CDR1 and CDR2 (germline): SGHRS, YFSETQ. The CDR3 is 15 residues long. Trimming stripped 0 bases from V and 3 bases from J, with 12 bases between. The CDR3 DNA follows: TGCGCCAGCAGCTTGGACAGGGCAGGCGACACTGAAGCTTTCTTT. As protein: CASSLDRAGDTEAFF.